A single sample is the source of the 10 T cell receptor beta chains below, sequenced in a study of T cells after yellow fever vaccination. TCRdb ran MiXCR on the 5' RACE reads and lists one entry per CDR3 protein. In the table there are about 220,000 distinct CDR3 sequences, about 3% of which are singletons. The material sequenced was CD4+ T cells sorted from PBMCs, taken 10 days after the yellow fever booster vaccination. The receptors were gathered from a man aged 18 to 30 who received the YFV17D yellow fever vaccine.

This clonotype was detected a few times. The CDR3 nucleotides read TGTGCCAGCAGCGATAAGACGGGCCGTACGGAGACCCAGTACTTC. This sequence encodes CASSDKTGRTETQYF. The rearrangement uses TRBV7-7 and TRBJ2-5; no clear D. This CDR3 is 15 amino acids long. Trimming took 5 bases from V and 5 from J, leaving 18 bases between them. Germline assignment: CDR1 SSHAT and CDR2 FNYEAQ (reference sequence).

The chain couples TRBV7-9 to TRBJ2-2, with unresolved D. Germline lookup yields CDR1 SEHNR and CDR2 FQNEAQ (reference sequence). This CDR3 region has 15 residues. V shed 1 base and J shed 4 bases, with 10 bases lying between them. As DNA, the CDR3 is TGTGCCAGCAGCTTAGTGAAGGGATTCACCGGGGAGCTGTTTTTT. Translating it yields CASSLVKGFTGELFF. The whole variable domain, filled in from reference TRBV7-9 and TRBJ2-2, reads DTGVSQNPRHKITKRGQNVTFRCDPISEHNRLYWYRQTLGQGPEFLTYFQNEAQLEKSRLLSDRFSAERPKGSFSTLEIQRTEQGDSAMYLCASSLVKGFTGELFFGEGSRLTVL.

The table lists this clonotype with many counts. The chain is built from TRBV12-3 or TRBV12-4 and TRBJ1-1, with D unclear. V shed 3 bases and J shed 5 bases, with 10 bases lying between them. CDR3 size: 13 residues. For the CDR3, the DNA is TGTGCCAGCAGTTTGAGGGAGAGGACTGAAGCTTTCTTT. Translating it yields CASSLRERTEAFF.

The V gene is TRBV7-2, the J gene TRBJ2-5; TRBD2 matches 10 bases. Germline CDR1 is SGHTA and CDR2 is FQGNSA. V gave up 5 bases and J gave up 7 bases; unmatched junction bases: 16. The CDR3 has 17 amino acids. In nucleotides, the CDR3 is TGTGCCAGCAGCAAACTAAGGTCTAGCGGGGGTCGGGCGACCCAGTACTTC. Translating gives CASSKLRSSGGRATQYF.

This clonotype was found many times. The rearrangement uses TRBV29-1 and TRBJ1-3; a possible D gene is TRBD1 (5 bases). The CDR3 extends over 12 amino acids. Germline-derived CDR1 and CDR2 are SQVTM and ANQGSEA. V dropped 7 bases and J dropped 0 bases, with 7 bases sitting between them. The CDR3: CSGGDSGNTIYF. The CDR3 region has the DNA TGCAGCGGGGGGGACTCTGGAAACACCATATATTTT.

This clonotype has only a few counts. The CDR3, as DNA: TGTGCCAGCAGCTCACAATTAGAGACTAGCGGGGGTCAAGAGACCCAGTACTTC. This codes for CASSSQLETSGGQETQYF. This sequence joins TRBV11-3 and TRBJ2-5, with 12 nucleotides matching TRBD2. The CDR3 totals 18 residues. The V gene end was trimmed by 4 bases and the J gene end by 2 bases; junction bases not matched to a gene: 11. Germline assignment: CDR1 SGHNT and CDR2 YENEEA.

The chain combines TRBV20-1 with TRBJ2-4; D is perhaps TRBD2 (6 bases). Germline loops: CDR1 DFQATT, CDR2 SNEGSKA (reference sequence). This CDR3 is 18 amino acids long. V was cut by 3 bases and J by 7 bases, with 28 bases left in between. CDR3 sequence: CSASREFTLREGMNIQYF. CDR3 sequence (DNA): TGCAGTGCTAGTAGAGAGTTCACACTGCGGGAAGGCATGAACATTCAGTACTTC.

This clonotype appeared a few times. The genes are TRBV12-2 and TRBJ1-1. TRBV12-2 is designated a pseudogene. The CDR3 runs to 16 residues. The CDR3 coding sequence is TGTGCAAGTCGCTTAGCTCCAGGCAGGGCAAACACTGAAGCTTTCTTT. Protein product: CASRLAPGRANTEAFF.

This clonotype was counted between two and nine times. The chain is built from TRBV19 and TRBJ1-5; D is perhaps TRBD1 (5 bases). V gave up 4 bases and J gave up 4 bases, with 17 bases separating them. The V gene's germline CDR1 is LNHDA and CDR2 SQIVND (reference sequence). The length of the CDR3 is 16 residues. CDR3 sequence reads: CASSTQSRQFNQPQHF. CDR3 coding DNA: TGTGCCAGTAGTACCCAGTCCCGACAGTTTAATCAGCCCCAGCATTTT.

J is TRBJ1-4 and V is TRBV5-6; TRBD1 matches 12 bases. The CDR3 runs to 16 residues. The trim removed 4 bases at V and 8 bases at J, leaving 9 bases unmatched. Germline V gene lookup returns CDR1 SGHDT and CDR2 YYEEEE. For the CDR3, the DNA is TGTGCCAGCAGCAAAGGGACAGGGGGCGCCCGGGAAAAACTGTTTTTT. It encodes CASSKGTGGAREKLFF.